This is a list of T cell receptor beta chains from one sample in a study of vaccination and CD4 T cells after COVID-19. TCRdb itself ran the PCR reads through MiXCR, one entry per CDR3 protein. The sample lists approximately 7,500 distinct CDR3 sequences, around 33% occurring once. Antigens for these TCRs are unknown. Sequencing was done on a sample of CD4+ T cells from blood, cultured in vitro. Receptors originate from a human donor in good health. Both conserved end residues are part of each CDR3. A D gene is named only where the DNA matches it firmly. Size is stated for part of the rows, as once, few or many counts, or as a class when the clone is expanded.

D gene	V gene	J gene	clone size	CDR3 DNA	CDR3 protein
.	TRBV6-1	TRBJ2-1	once	TGTGCCAGCAGTCAAGACGGAGGTGAGCAGTTCTTC	CASSQDGGEQFF
.	TRBV6-5	TRBJ2-1	.	TGTGCCAGCAGTTACGACAGATACAATGAGCAGTTCTTC	CASSYDRYNEQFF
.	TRBV5-8	TRBJ1-1	once	TGTGCCAGCAGCCTATATGGGAGTGAGACCACTGAAGCTTTCTTT	CASSLYGSETTEAFF
.	TRBV7-3	TRBJ1-5	.	TGTGCCAGCAGCTTCAACGGGGGCGGCAATCAGCCCCAGCATTTT	CASSFNGGGNQPQHF
.	TRBV12-3/TRBV12-4	TRBJ1-2	.	TGTACCAGCACCCCTTGGGCGGGGACTGGAGGCTACACCTTC	CTSTPWAGTGGYTF
.	TRBV7-3	TRBJ1-1	.	TGTGCCAGCAGCCCACAAGGAAGGTACACTGAAGCTTTCTTT	CASSPQGRYTEAFF
.	TRBV7-9	TRBJ2-1	.	TGTGCCAGCAGCCGCGGGACCGCTCGGAAATTCTACAATGAGCAGTTCTTC	CASSRGTARKFYNEQFF
TRBD2	TRBV5-1	TRBJ2-5	.	TGCGCCAGCCTTGGATGGGCTAGCGGCGATCAAGAGACCCAGTACTTC	CASLGWASGDQETQYF
.	TRBV18	TRBJ1-1	.	TGTGCCAGCTCACCGGGACACATGAACACTGAAGCTTTCTTT	CASSPGHMNTEAFF
.	TRBV29-1	TRBJ1-5	.	TGCAGCGTCACGATCGGAATGGGCAATCAGCCCCAGCATTTT	CSVTIGMGNQPQHF
.	TRBV18	TRBJ2-7	once	TGTGCCAGCTCACCATCGGGGCTGGGAGAGCAGTACTTC	CASSPSGLGEQYF
.	TRBV20-1	TRBJ1-2	.	TGCAGTGCTCCGGATGGAAACGGCTGCACCTTC	CSAPDGNGCTF
.	TRBV9	TRBJ2-1	.	TGTGCCAGCAGCGGGGCGGGACAGTACAATGAGCAGTTCTTC	CASSGAGQYNEQFF
TRBD1	TRBV6-1	TRBJ2-1	.	TGTGCCAGCAGTGAATGGACAGGAGACTACAATGAGCAGTTCTTC	CASSEWTGDYNEQFF
.	TRBV6-1	TRBJ1-5	.	TGTGCCAGCAGGGTGGGTCTGATAACCTCGTATAGCAATCAGCCCCAGCATTTT	CASRVGLITSYSNQPQHF